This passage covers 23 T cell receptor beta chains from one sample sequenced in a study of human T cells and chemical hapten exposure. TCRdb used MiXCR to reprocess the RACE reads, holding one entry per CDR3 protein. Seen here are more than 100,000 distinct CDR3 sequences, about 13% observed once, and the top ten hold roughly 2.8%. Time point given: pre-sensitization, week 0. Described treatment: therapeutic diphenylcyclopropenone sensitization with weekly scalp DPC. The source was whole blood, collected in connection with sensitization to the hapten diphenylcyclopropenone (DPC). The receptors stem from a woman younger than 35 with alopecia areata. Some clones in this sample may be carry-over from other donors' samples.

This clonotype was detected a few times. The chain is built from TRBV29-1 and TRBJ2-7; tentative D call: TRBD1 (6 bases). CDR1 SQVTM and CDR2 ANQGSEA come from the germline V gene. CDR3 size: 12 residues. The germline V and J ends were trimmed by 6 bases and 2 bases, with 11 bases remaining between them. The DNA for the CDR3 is TGCAGCGTATGGACAGAAGCCTACGAGCAGTACTTC. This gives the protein CSVWTEAYEQYF.

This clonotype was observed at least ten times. CDR3 in DNA: TGTGCCAGCAGCTCCCAAGACAGTTACTATGGCTACACCTTC. Residues: CASSSQDSYYGYTF. The chain couples TRBV7-2 to TRBJ1-2, with D perhaps TRBD1 (5 bases). V was cut by 4 bases and J by 3 bases, with 12 bases left in between. Per germline, CDR1 SGHTA and CDR2 FQGNSA. CDR3 length equals 14 residues.

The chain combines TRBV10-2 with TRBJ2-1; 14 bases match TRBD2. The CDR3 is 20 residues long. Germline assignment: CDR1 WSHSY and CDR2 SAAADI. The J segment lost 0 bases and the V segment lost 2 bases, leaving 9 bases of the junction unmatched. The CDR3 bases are TGCGCCAGCAGTGAGGCGAGACTAGCGGGGGGGACGAGCTCCTACAATGAGCAGTTCTTC. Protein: CASSEARLAGGTSSYNEQFF.

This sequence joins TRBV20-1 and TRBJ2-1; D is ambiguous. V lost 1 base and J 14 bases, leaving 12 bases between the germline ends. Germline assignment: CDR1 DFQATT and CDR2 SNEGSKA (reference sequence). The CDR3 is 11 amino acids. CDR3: CSARGIPNEFF. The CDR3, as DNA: TGCAGTGCTAGAGGAATTCCTAACGAGTTCTTC.

This chain's CDR3 is CASSLIEAGELFF. Here the CDR3 DNA reads TGTGCCAGCAGCTTAATCGAAGCCGGGGAGCTGTTTTTT. The chain is built from TRBV7-7 and TRBJ2-2; D not certain. CDR1 SSHAT and CDR2 FNYEAQ come from the germline V gene (reference sequence). The CDR3 has 13 residues. The V and J ends lost 2 bases and 6 bases respectively, with 7 bases between them.

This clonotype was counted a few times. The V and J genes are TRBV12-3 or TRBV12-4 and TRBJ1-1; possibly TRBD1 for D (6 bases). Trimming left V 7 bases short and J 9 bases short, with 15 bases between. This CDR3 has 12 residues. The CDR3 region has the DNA TGTGCCAGCAACCCCTGGGGGGGGCAAGCTTTCTTT. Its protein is CASNPWGGQAFF.

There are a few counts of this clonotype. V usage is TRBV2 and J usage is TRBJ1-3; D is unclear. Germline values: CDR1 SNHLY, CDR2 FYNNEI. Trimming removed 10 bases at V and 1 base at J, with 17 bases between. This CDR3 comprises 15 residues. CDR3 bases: TGTGCCACCAAGCTGGAGGTACTATCTGGAAACACCATATATTTT. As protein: CATKLEVLSGNTIYF.

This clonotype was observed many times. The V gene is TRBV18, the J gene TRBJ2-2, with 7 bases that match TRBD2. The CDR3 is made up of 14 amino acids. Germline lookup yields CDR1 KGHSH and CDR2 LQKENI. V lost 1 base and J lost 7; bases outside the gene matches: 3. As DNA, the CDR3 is TGTGCCAGCTCACCACGAACTAGCGACGGGGAGCTGTTTTTT. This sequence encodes CASSPRTSDGELFF. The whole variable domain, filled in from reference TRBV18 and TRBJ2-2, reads NAGVMQNPRHLVRRRGQEARLRCSPMKGHSHVYWYRQLPEEGLKFMVYLQKENIIDESGMPKERFSAEFPKEGPSILRIQQVVRGDSAAYFCASSPRTSDGELFFGEGSRLTVL.

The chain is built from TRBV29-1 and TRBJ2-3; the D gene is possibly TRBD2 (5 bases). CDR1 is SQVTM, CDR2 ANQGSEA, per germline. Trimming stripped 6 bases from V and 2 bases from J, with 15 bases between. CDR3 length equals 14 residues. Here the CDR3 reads CSVPGKHNTDTQYF. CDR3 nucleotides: TGCAGCGTCCCGGGGAAGCATAACACAGATACGCAGTATTTT.

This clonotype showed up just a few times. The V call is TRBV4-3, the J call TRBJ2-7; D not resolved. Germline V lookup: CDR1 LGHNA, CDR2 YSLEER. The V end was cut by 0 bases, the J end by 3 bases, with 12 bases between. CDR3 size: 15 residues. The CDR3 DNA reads TGCGCCAGCAGCCAAGAAGGAAGGACCTACTACGAGCAGTACTTC. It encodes CASSQEGRTYYEQYF.

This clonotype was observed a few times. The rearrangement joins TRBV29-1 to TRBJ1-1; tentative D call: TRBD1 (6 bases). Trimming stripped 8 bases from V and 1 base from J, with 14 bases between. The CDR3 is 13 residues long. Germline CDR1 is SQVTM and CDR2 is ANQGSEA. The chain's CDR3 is CSSQKGQNTEAFF. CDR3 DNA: TGCAGCTCACAAAAGGGACAGAACACTGAAGCTTTCTTT.

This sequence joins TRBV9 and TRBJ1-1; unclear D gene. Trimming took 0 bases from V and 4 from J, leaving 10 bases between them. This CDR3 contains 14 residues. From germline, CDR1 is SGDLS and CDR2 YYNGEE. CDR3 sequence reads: CASSVASGSTEAFF. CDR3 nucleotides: TGTGCCAGCAGCGTAGCTAGCGGGAGCACTGAAGCTTTCTTT.

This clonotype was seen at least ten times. The chain's CDR3 is CASSRDRGVNTEAFF. The CDR3 DNA follows: TGTGCCAGCTCACGGGACAGGGGGGTGAACACTGAAGCTTTCTTT. The V call is TRBV18, the J call TRBJ1-1, with TRBD1 matching 11 bases. This CDR3 contains 15 residues. Unmatched junction bases numbered 1, after V lost 4 bases and J lost 0 bases. CDR1 is KGHSH, CDR2 LQKENI, per germline.

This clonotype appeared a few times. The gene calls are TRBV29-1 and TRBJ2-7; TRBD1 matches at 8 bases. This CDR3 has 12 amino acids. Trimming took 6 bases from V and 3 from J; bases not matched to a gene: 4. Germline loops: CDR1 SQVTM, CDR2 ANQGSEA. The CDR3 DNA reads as TGCAGCGTCGTGACAGGGGTCTACGAGCAGTACTTC. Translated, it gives CSVVTGVYEQYF.

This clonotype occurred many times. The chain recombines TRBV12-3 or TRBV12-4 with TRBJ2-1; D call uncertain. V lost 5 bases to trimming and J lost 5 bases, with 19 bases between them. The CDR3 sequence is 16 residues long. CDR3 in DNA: TGTGCCAGCAGTACCCTTAGGGCCCCCCTTAACAATGAGCAGTTCTTC. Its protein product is CASSTLRAPLNNEQFF.

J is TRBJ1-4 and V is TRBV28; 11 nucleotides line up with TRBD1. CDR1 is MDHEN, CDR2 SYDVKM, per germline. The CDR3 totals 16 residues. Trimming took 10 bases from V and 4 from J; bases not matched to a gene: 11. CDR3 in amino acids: CATDPGQGEINEKLFF. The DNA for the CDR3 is TGTGCCACCGACCCGGGACAGGGGGAGATTAATGAAAAACTGTTTTTT.

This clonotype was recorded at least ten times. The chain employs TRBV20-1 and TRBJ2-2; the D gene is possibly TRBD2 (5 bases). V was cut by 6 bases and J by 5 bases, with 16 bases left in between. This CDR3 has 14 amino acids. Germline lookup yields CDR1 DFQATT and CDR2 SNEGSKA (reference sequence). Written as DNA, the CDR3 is TGCAGTGCGCGGGCCTCCCTAGGAACCGGGGAGCTGTTTTTT. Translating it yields CSARASLGTGELFF.

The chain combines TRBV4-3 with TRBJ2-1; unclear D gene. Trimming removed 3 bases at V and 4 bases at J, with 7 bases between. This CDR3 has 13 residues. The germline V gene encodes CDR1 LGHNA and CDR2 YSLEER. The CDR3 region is CASSHGRYNEQFF. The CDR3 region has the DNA TGCGCCAGCAGCCATGGTCGGTACAATGAGCAGTTCTTC.

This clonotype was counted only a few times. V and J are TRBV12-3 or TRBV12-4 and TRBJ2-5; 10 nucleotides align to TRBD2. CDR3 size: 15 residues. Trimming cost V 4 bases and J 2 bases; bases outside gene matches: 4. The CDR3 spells CASSYWTSGQETQYF. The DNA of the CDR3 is TGTGCCAGCAGTTACTGGACTAGCGGACAAGAGACCCAGTACTTC.

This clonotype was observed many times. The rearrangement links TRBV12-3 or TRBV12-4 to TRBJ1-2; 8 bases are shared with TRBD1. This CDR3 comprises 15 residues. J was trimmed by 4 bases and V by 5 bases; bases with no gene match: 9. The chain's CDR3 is CASSPGTGNFYGYTF. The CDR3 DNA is TGTGCCAGCAGTCCCGGGACAGGAAATTTCTATGGCTACACCTTC.

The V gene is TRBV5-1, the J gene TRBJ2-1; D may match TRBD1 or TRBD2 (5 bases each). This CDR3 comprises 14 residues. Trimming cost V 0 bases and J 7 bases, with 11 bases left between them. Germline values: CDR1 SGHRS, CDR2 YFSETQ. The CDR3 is CASSLVGERNEQFF. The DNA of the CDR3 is TGCGCCAGCAGCTTGGTGGGGGAGAGGAATGAGCAGTTCTTC.

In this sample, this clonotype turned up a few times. DNA of the CDR3: TGTGCCAGCAGGACGACAGGGCGCACCTACGAGCAGTACTTC. It yields the protein CASRTTGRTYEQYF. The genes are TRBV28 and TRBJ2-7; 7 bases match TRBD1. The germline V gene has CDR1 MDHEN and CDR2 SYDVKM. The CDR3 contains 14 residues. The ends lost 6 bases at V and 2 bases at J; junction bases unmatched: 7.

CDR3 protein: CSVRADRGPDEQYF. In nucleotides, the CDR3 is TGCAGCGTTCGTGCGGACAGGGGGCCTGACGAGCAGTACTTC. This chain links TRBV29-1 with TRBJ2-7; 11 bases fit TRBD1. Trimming at V came to 5 bases and at J to 5 bases, leaving 8 bases not matched to a gene. The CDR3 is made up of 14 amino acids. CDR1 is SQVTM and CDR2 is ANQGSEA in the germline V gene.